Below are 26 T cell receptor beta chains sequenced from a single sample in a study of PD-1 blockade in classical Hodgkin lymphoma. Time point denoted: cycle 4 day 1 (C4D1), after 6 weeks of nivolumab. Autologous stem cell transplantation was followed by relapse in every patient, and brentuximab vedotin exposure varied. Magnetic negative selection was used to purify CD4+ T cells from PBMCs that had been thawed. The method was immunoSEQ multiplex PCR; TCRdb's version includes in-frame clones alone and lacks a portion of them. The table includes tens of thousands of clones, 75% to 90% detected once. Sequences were derived from CD4+ T cells from blood, sampled before the fourth cycle of nivolumab. These receptors all come from a human donor with classical Hodgkin lymphoma.

The rearrangement joins TRBV7-2 to TRBJ2-7; D tentatively reads TRBD1 or TRBD2 (5 bases each). The CDR3 spans 11 residues. The germline V gene has CDR1 SGHTA and CDR2 FQGNSA. V was pared by 5 bases and J by 13 bases, with 15 bases between. CDR3 DNA sequence: TGTGCCAGCAGCCTCCGGGACCTCCTTTACTTC. This translates into CASSLRDLLYF.

CDR3 sequence reads: CASSFGQGLRSGELFF. Written as DNA, the CDR3 is TGTGCCAGCAGCTTTGGACAGGGGCTTCGTTCCGGGGAGCTGTTTTTT. The chain links TRBV7-6 to TRBJ2-2; 9 nucleotides match TRBD1. V dropped 3 bases and J dropped 6; count of bases not matched to a gene: 8. This CDR3 is built from 16 residues. CDR1 and CDR2 from the germline V gene are SGHVS and FNYEAQ.

CDR3 bases: TGTGCCACCCAACTCTCAGGGTTGGGGACTGAAGCTTTCTTT. Amino acids: CATQLSGLGTEAFF. The V gene is TRBV2, the J gene TRBJ1-1; tentative D call: TRBD1 (5 bases). Per the germline V gene, CDR1 is SNHLY and CDR2 is FYNNEI. The CDR3 has 14 residues. Deletions cut 10 bases from V and 5 bases from J, with 20 bases between.

The CDR3 loop reads CASSSGQISYNEQFF. The CDR3 region has the DNA TGTGCCAGCAGTTCGGGACAGATCTCCTACAATGAGCAGTTCTTC. The chain recombines TRBV7-9 with TRBJ2-1; 7 bases line up with TRBD1. The CDR3 runs 15 residues. Germline trimming cut 6 bases from V and 0 bases from J; bases unmatched to any gene: 5. The germline V gene has CDR1 SEHNR and CDR2 FQNEAQ (reference sequence).

This clone was seen once. One end of the junction does not line up with germline, which may come from a read error. J is TRBJ2-5 and V is TRBV7-7; D is uncertain. The length of the CDR3 is 15 residues. In germline, CDR1 is SSHAT, CDR2 FNYEAQ (reference sequence). The CDR3 DNA is TGTGCTAGCAGCCCCTCTGGTTACTTGGGGGAGACCCAGTACTTC. Its protein is CASSPSGYLGETQYF.

The chain carries TRBV7-2 and TRBJ1-3; D gene unclear. CDR3 length: 14 amino acids. V was trimmed by 1 base and J by 2 bases, leaving 6 bases between them. In germline, CDR1 is SGHTA, CDR2 FQGNSA. The chain's CDR3 is CASSLGLAGNTIYF. CDR3 coding DNA: TGTGCCAGCAGCTTAGGGTTGGCTGGAAACACCATATATTTT.

This clone was picked up a small number of times. The chain has TRBV6-6 and TRBJ1-6; 8 bases agree with TRBD1. V lost 5 bases and J lost 8; bases outside the gene matches: 5. Germline V CDR1 and CDR2: MNHNY, SVGAGI (reference sequence). This CDR3 is built from 14 residues. The CDR3 nucleotides read TGTGCCAGCAGTCCGGACAGGGACCATTCACCCCTCCACTTT. Encoded protein: CASSPDRDHSPLHF.

The J gene is TRBJ2-7, the V gene TRBV27; 11 nucleotides align to TRBD1. Germline loops: CDR1 MNHEY, CDR2 SMNVEV (reference sequence). CDR3 length: 15 residues. V was pared by 3 bases and J by 4 bases, with 5 bases of the junction left unmatched. CDR3 bases: TGTGCCAGCAGTTTCACCGGGACAGGGGGTTACGAGCAGTACTTC. Protein product: CASSFTGTGGYEQYF.

The chain couples TRBV2 to TRBJ2-1, with 10 bases matching TRBD1. Germline CDR1 reads SNHLY; CDR2 reads FYNNEI. The V segment lost 7 bases and the J segment 4 bases; nucleotides outside the gene matches: 1. The CDR3 extends over 13 amino acids. The CDR3 DNA reads as TGTGCCAGCACGGGACAGGGGTACAATGAGCAGTTCTTC. It translates to CASTGQGYNEQFF.

The chain is built from TRBV4-3 and TRBJ2-3; D is undetermined. Germline V gene lookup returns CDR1 LGHNA and CDR2 YSLEER. The CDR3 has 13 residues. Trimming took off 0 bases at V and 6 bases at J, with 7 bases between the two ends. The CDR3 DNA reads TGCGCCAGCAGCCAAGAAATGGGGGATACGCAGTATTTT. Amino acid sequence: CASSQEMGDTQYF.

In this sample, this clone turned up a few times. This chain uses TRBV2 with TRBJ1-2; D possibly corresponds to TRBD1 (6 bases). V was cut by 7 bases and J by 4 bases, with 13 bases left in between. In germline, CDR1 is SNHLY, CDR2 FYNNEI. The CDR3 covers 13 residues. The CDR3 here is CASTADRSYGYTF. The CDR3 bases are TGTGCCAGCACCGCGGACAGAAGCTATGGCTACACCTTC.

The chain combines TRBV7-9 with TRBJ1-2; D remains ambiguous. This CDR3 is 13 amino acids long. V lost 5 bases and J lost 8, with 15 bases in between. Germline-derived CDR1 and CDR2 are SEHNR and FQNEAQ (reference sequence). CDR3 DNA sequence: TGTGCCAGCAGCGGATCGGGTTCCGGGGGCTACACCTTC. Its protein is CASSGSGSGGYTF. Full variable domain (remainder filled in from reference TRBV7-9 and TRBJ1-2): DTGVSQNPRHKITKRGQNVTFRCDPISEHNRLYWYRQTLGQGPEFLTYFQNEAQLEKSRLLSDRFSAERPKGSFSTLEIQRTEQGDSAMYLCASSGSGSGGYTFGSGTRLTVV.

The CDR3 here is CASRSQGLSGGELFF. The CDR3 DNA follows: TGTGCCAGCAGATCCCAGGGTTTGAGCGGCGGGGAGCTGTTTTTT. This chain uses TRBV6-5 with TRBJ2-2, with D perhaps being TRBD1 or TRBD2 (5 bases each). The CDR3 consists of 15 residues. The germline V gene encodes CDR1 MNHEY and CDR2 SVGAGI. V gave up 6 bases and J gave up 7 bases, with 18 bases separating them.

The V call is TRBV5-1, the J call TRBJ1-1; a possible D gene is TRBD1 (5 bases). The CDR3 covers 14 residues. CDR1 and CDR2 from the germline V gene are SGHRS and YFSETQ. The germline V and J ends were trimmed by 0 bases and 4 bases, with 10 bases remaining between them. This CDR3 is CASSLEGLGTEAFF. The CDR3 DNA is TGCGCCAGCAGCTTGGAGGGGCTGGGCACTGAAGCTTTCTTT.

The chain has TRBV6-1 and TRBJ1-2; the D gene is possibly TRBD1 (6 bases). CDR1 and CDR2 from the germline V gene are MNHNS and SASEGT. V lost 10 bases and J lost 8, with 26 bases in between. The CDR3 sequence is 15 residues long. The CDR3 DNA is TGTGCCACCAGCCCTTCCCACAGGGCGAGCAGCGGCTACACCTTC. It yields the protein CATSPSHRASSGYTF.

The genes are TRBV30 and TRBJ2-2; 11 positions match TRBD1. The CDR3 extends over 14 amino acids. Germline CDR1 and CDR2: GTSNPN and SVGIG (reference sequence). The CDR3 DNA is TGTGCGGGGGACAGGGGGTATAACACCGGGGAGCTGTTTTTT. The encoded protein is CAGDRGYNTGELFF.

This clone showed up just once. The chain employs TRBV5-1 and TRBJ2-1; D tentatively reads TRBD1 or TRBD2 (7 bases each). This CDR3 spans 17 amino acids. Trimming pared 4 bases from V and 6 bases from J, leaving 23 bases between. Germline CDR1 and CDR2: SGHRS and YFSETQ. The CDR3 DNA is TGCGCCAGCAGCATGACGTTCGACAGGGAGGGAATCAATGAGCAGTTCTTC. Protein sequence: CASSMTFDREGINEQFF.

The genes are TRBV7-8 and TRBJ1-6; weak D call: TRBD1 (6 bases). Germline loops: CDR1 SGHVS, CDR2 FQNEAQ. Trimming removed 4 bases from V and 9 bases from J, with 19 bases in between. The CDR3 has 16 residues. CDR3 nucleotide sequence: TGTGCCAGCAGCTCAACGGCAGGGGCCAAAGGTTCACCCCTCCACTTT. This gives the protein CASSSTAGAKGSPLHF.

This chain connects TRBV9 to TRBJ2-1; D ambiguous. The CDR3 runs 13 residues. Germline CDR1 reads SGDLS; CDR2 reads YYNGEE. V lost 0 bases and J 9 bases, leaving 10 bases between the germline ends. The CDR3 is CASSVGPTAEQFF. Here the CDR3 DNA reads TGTGCCAGCAGCGTAGGACCCACCGCTGAGCAGTTCTTC.

The J gene is TRBJ1-3, the V gene TRBV6-5; the D gene is possibly TRBD1 (5 bases). The CDR3 covers 13 residues. Germline lookup yields CDR1 MNHEY and CDR2 SVGAGI. Trimming left V 6 bases short and J 2 bases short, with 8 bases between. The CDR3: CASRQAPGNTIYF. The CDR3 DNA reads as TGTGCCAGCAGACAGGCTCCTGGAAACACCATATATTTT.

This clone has just one count. The CDR3 DNA reads as TGTGCCAGCTCGCTCGGACTTTACAATGAGCAGTTCTTC. Its protein product is CASSLGLYNEQFF. The V gene is TRBV18, the J gene TRBJ2-1; a possible D gene is TRBD2 (5 bases). CDR1 is KGHSH, CDR2 LQKENI, per germline. The CDR3 totals 13 residues. Deletions cut 6 bases from V and 4 bases from J, with 10 bases between.

This clone appeared a few times. V and J are TRBV6-5 and TRBJ1-2; D call uncertain. V gave up 6 bases and J gave up 4 bases, with 12 bases separating them. The CDR3 sequence is 13 residues long. Germline-derived CDR1 and CDR2 are MNHEY and SVGAGI. CDR3 DNA sequence: TGTGCCAGCAGGTCCGGAGGAAGCTATGGCTACACCTTC. Amino acids: CASRSGGSYGYTF.

The CDR3 bases are TGTGCCAGCAGCCCGCGCGGTGCCGGGGCCAACGTCCTGACTTTC. As protein: CASSPRGAGANVLTF. This chain joins TRBV7-2 and TRBJ2-6; no clear D gene. Germline CDR1 is SGHTA and CDR2 is FQGNSA. The CDR3 contains 15 residues. Between the trimmed V and J ends, which lost 5 bases and 4 bases, there was a span of 12 bases.

This sequence joins TRBV27 and TRBJ1-6, with D maybe TRBD1 (5 bases). Trimming pared 8 bases from V and 6 bases from J, leaving 14 bases between. This CDR3 has 14 residues. The V gene's germline CDR1 is MNHEY and CDR2 SMNVEV (reference sequence). CDR3 nucleotides: TGTGCCAGCCAAAAGACAGTTTTTAATTCACCCCTCCACTTT. The encoded protein is CASQKTVFNSPLHF.

The V call is TRBV2, the J call TRBJ2-2; D perhaps matches TRBD2 (5 bases). The CDR3 covers 15 residues. V was shortened by 6 bases and J by 4 bases, with 15 bases between the two germline ends. CDR1 is SNHLY, CDR2 FYNNEI, per germline. The CDR3 region has the DNA TGTGCCAGCAGAGGTGGGAGCCTTTCCACCGGGGAGCTGTTTTTT. It encodes CASRGGSLSTGELFF.

The chain uses TRBV19 and TRBJ2-7; 7 bases line up with TRBD1. V lost 8 bases to trimming and J lost 3 bases; unmatched junction nucleotides: 7. CDR3 length: 13 amino acids. Germline-derived CDR1 and CDR2 are LNHDA and SQIVND (reference sequence). This CDR3 is CASSGQPNYEQYF. In DNA form, the CDR3 reads TGTGCCAGTTCGGGACAGCCCAACTACGAGCAGTACTTC.